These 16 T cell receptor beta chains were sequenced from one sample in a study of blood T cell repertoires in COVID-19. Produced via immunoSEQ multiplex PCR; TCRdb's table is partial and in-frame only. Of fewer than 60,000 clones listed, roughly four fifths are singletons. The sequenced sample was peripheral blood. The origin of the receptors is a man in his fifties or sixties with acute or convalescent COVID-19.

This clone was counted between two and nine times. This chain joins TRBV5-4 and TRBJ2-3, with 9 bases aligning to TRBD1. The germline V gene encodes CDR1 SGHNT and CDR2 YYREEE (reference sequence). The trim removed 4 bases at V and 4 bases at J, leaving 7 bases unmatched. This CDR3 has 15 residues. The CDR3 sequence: CASSLRDRDPDTQYF. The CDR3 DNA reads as TGTGCCAGCAGCCTCCGGGACAGGGATCCAGATACGCAGTATTTT.

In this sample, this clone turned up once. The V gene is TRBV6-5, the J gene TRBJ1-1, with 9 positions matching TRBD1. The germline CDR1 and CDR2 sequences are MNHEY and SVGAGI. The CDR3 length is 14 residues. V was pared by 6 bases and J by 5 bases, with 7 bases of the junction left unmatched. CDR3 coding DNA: TGTGCCAGCAGCGTACAGGGGGCGAGGACTGAAGCTTTCTTT. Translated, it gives CASSVQGARTEAFF.

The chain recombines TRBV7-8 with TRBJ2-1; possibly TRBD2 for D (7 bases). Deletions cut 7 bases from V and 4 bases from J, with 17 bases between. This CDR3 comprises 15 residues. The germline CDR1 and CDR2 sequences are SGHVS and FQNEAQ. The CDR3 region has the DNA TGTGCCAGCAACCAAGGGGGGGGTCTATACAATGAGCAGTTCTTC. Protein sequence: CASNQGGGLYNEQFF. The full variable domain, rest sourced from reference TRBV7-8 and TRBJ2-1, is GAGVSQSPRYKVAKRGQDVALRCDPISGHVSLFWYQQALGQGPEFLTYFQNEAQLDKSGLPSDRFFAERPEGSVSTLKIQRTQQEDSAVYLCASNQGGGLYNEQFFGPGTRLTVL.

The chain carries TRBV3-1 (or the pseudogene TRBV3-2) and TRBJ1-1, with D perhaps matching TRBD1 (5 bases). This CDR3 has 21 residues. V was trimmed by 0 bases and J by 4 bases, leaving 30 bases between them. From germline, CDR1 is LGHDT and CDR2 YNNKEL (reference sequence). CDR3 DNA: TGTGCCAGCAGCCAAGAGTTCCGTGGTCGTGTAGGGGCCAGAAGGGGCACTGAAGCTTTCTTT. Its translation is CASSQEFRGRVGARRGTEAFF.

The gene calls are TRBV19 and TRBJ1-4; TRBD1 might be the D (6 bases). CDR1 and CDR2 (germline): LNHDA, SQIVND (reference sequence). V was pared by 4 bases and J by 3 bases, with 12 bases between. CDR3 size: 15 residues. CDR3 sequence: CASSKQDRSNEKLFF. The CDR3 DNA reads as TGTGCCAGTAGTAAACAGGACAGATCTAATGAAAAACTGTTTTTT.

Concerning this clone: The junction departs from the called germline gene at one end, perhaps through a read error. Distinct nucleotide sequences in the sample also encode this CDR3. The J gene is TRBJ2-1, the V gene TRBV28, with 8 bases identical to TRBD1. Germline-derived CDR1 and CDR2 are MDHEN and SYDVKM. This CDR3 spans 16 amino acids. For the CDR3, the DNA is TGTGCCAGCAGTTTATATGGGACAGGTTCCTACAATGAACAGTTCTTC. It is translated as CASSLYGTGSYNEQFF.

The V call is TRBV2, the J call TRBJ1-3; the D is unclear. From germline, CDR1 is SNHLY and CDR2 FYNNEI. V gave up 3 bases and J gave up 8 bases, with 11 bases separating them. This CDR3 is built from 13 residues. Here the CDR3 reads CASSEGRYDTIYF. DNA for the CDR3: TGTGCCAGCAGTGAGGGCAGATATGACACCATATATTTT.

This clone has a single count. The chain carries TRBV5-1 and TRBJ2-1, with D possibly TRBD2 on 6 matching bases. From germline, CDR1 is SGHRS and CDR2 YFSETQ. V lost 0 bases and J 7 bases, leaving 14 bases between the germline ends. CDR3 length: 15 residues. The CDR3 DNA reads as TGCGCCAGCAGCTTGGACGGGAGCCCCGGTAATGAGCAGTTCTTC. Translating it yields CASSLDGSPGNEQFF.

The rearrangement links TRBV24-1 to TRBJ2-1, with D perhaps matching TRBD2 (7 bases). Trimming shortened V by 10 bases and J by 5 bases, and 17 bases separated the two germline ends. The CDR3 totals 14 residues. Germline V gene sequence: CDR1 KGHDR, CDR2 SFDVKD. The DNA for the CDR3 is TGTGCCACAGGGGGGGGGTACGGTCACAATGAGCAGTTCTTC. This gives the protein CATGGGYGHNEQFF.

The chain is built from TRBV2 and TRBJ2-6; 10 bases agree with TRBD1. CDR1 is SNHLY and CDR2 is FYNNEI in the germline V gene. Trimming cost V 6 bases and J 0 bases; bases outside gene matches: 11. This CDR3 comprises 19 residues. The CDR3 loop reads CASSGPGTGAFSGANVLTF. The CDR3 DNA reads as TGTGCCAGCAGCGGACCCGGGACAGGGGCATTCTCTGGGGCCAACGTCCTGACTTTC.

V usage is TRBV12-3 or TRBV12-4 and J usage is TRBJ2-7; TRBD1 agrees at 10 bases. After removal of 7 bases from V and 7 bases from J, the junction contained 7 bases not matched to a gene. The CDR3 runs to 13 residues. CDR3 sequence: CASTRQGAFEQYF. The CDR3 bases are TGTGCCAGCACTCGACAGGGGGCTTTTGAGCAGTACTTC.

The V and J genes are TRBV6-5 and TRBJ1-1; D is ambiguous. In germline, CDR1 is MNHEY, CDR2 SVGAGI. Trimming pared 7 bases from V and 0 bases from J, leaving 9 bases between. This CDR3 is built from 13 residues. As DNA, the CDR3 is TGTGCCAGCACCGAGACTTTGAACACTGAAGCTTTCTTT. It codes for CASTETLNTEAFF.

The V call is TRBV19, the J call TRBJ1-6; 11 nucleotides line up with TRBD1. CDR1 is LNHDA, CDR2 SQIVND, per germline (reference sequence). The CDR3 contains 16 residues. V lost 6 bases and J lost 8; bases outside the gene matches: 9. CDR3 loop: CASSSTRTGGDSPLHF. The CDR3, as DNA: TGTGCCAGTAGCTCTACAAGGACAGGGGGCGATTCACCCCTCCACTTT.

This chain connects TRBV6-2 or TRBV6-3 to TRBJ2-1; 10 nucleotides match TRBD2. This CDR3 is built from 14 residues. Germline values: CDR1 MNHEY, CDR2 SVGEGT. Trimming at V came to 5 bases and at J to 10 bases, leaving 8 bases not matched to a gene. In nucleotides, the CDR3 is TGTGCCAGCAGTAAACTAGCGGGGTATGACGAGCAGTTCTTC. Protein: CASSKLAGYDEQFF.

CDR3 DNA sequence: TGTGCAAGTCGCTCGCCCCCGGACAGGGGGGGGAGTAGCACAGATACGCAGTATTTT. This translates into CASRSPPDRGGSSTDTQYF. The V call is TRBV12-2, the J call TRBJ2-3; TRBD1, as called in the table, went unchecked against the DNA. TRBV12-2 is designated a pseudogene. The CDR3 sequence is 19 residues long.

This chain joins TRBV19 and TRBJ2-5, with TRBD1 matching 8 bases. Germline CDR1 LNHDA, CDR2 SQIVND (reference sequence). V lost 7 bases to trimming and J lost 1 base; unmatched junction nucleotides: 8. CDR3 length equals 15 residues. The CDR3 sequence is CASTSGQGPQETQYF. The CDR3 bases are TGTGCCAGTACCTCTGGACAGGGCCCCCAAGAGACCCAGTACTTC.